This TCR beta chain was documented in a study of blood T cells in healthy people across ages. Germline V lookup: CDR1 SGHAT, CDR2 FQDESV (reference sequence). CDR3 length: 12 amino acids. With 6 bases removed from V and 4 bases from J, the gap between germline ends came to 6 bases. Then a second PCR, running about 6 to 12 cycles, was carried out with a sample-barcoded 5' primer and a J-beta primer mix. MiXCR, run by TCRdb on the 5' RACE reads, gives a single entry per CDR3 protein. The table shows about 1,400,000 distinct CDR3 sequences, with roughly 60% occurring only once. The chain uses TRBV11-1 and TRBJ2-2; unclear D gene. The TCR was taken from a man aged 18 to 29 in good health. Sequencing used blood. CDR3 nucleotide sequence: TGTGCCAGCAGGGATGGCACCGGGGAGCTGTTTTTT. Its protein is CASRDGTGELFF.